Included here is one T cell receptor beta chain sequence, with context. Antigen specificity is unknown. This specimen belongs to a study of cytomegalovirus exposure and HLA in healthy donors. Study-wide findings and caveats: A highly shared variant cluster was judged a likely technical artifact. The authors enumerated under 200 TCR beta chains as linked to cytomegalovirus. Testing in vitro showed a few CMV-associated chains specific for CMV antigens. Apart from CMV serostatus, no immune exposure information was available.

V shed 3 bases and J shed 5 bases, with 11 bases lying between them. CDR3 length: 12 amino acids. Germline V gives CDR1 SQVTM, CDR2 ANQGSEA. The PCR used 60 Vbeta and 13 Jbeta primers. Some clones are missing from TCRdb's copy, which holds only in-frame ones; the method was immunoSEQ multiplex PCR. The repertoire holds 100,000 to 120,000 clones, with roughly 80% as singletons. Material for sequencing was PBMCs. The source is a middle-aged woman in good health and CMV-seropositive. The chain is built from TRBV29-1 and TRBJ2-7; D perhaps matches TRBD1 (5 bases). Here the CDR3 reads CSVDLTANEQYF. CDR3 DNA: TGCAGCGTTGACCTGACAGCCAACGAGCAGTACTTC.